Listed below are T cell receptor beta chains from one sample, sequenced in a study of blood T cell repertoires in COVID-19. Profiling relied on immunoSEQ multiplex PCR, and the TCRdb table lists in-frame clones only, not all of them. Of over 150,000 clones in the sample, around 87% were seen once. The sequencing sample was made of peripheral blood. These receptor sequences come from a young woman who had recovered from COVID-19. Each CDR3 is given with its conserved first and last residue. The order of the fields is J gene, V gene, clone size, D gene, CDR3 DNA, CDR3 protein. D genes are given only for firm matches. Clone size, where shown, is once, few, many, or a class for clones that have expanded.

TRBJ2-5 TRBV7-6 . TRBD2 TGTGCCAGCAGCCAACTAGCGGGGGGGCCCGAGACCCAGTACTTC CASSQLAGGPETQYF
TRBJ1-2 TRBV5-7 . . TGTGCCAGCAGCTTGAGGTATATCCGGGGATTCAACTATGGCTACACCTTC CASSLRYIRGFNYGYTF
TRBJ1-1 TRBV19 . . TGTGCCAGTAGCGCCGGGGAGTTGAACACTGAAGCTTTCTTT CASSAGELNTEAFF
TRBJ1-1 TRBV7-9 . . TGTGCCAGCAGCTTAGTTCGGGGGGGTCCCGGTGAAGCTTTCTTT CASSLVRGGPGEAFF
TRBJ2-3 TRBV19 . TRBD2 TGTGCCAGTAGCCTGAGACTGGCGGGGGACACAGATACGCAGTATTTT CASSLRLAGDTDTQYF
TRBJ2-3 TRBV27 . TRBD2 TGTGCCAGCAGTTACTTAGCGGGAGGATCCACAGATACGCAGTATTTT CASSYLAGGSTDTQYF
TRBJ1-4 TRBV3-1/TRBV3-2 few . TGTGCCAGCCGGACCAGGGGTGAAAAACTGTTTTTT CASRTRGEKLFF
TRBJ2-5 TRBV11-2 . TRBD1 TGTGCCAGCAGCACCCCGGACAGGAGACAAGAGACCCAGTACTTC CASSTPDRRQETQYF
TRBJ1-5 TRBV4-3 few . TGCGCCAGCAGCCCAGAAGGGAACAGGGCCAATCAGCCCCAGCATTTT CASSPEGNRANQPQHF
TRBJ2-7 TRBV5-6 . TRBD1 TGTGCCAGCAGCTTGGGAATGACAGGGGTCTACGAGCAGTACTTC CASSLGMTGVYEQYF
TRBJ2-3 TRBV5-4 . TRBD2 TGTGCCAGCAGCTTGGGGGCGGGAGCAGATACGCAGTATTTT CASSLGAGADTQYF
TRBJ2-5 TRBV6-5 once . TGTGCCAGCAGTTACTCGACTGGGGGCCACCAAGAGACCCAGTACTTC CASSYSTGGHQETQYF
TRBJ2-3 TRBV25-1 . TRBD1 TGTGCCAGCAGTGGGCTGCGGACAGGGGGCCAGACAGATACGCAGTATTTT CASSGLRTGGQTDTQYF
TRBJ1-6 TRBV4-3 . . TGCGCCAGCAGCCAATTCAGGGGCGCCTATAATTCACCCCTCCACTTT CASSQFRGAYNSPLHF
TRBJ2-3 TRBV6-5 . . TGTGCCAGCAGCCCCAAACTGTGGGGGAGGCCTTACCAGTATTTT CASSPKLWGRPYQYF
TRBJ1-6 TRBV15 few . TGTGCCACCAGCAGAGATATGCAGGGTAATTCACCCCTCCACTTT CATSRDMQGNSPLHF
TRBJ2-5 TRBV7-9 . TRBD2 TGTGCCAGCAGCCTAGGACTAGCGGGGGGCCAAGAGACCCAGTACTTC CASSLGLAGGQETQYF
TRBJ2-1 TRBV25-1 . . TGTGCCAGCAGTGACCTGGACTCAACTGAGAACTACAATGAGCAGTTCTTC CASSDLDSTENYNEQFF
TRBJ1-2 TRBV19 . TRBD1 TGTGCCAGTACCCACAGGGGCTATGGCTACACCTTC CASTHRGYGYTF
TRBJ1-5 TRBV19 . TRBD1 TGTGCCAGTACCCCAAGGGACAGGGGATCCCACAATCAGCCCCAGCATTTT CASTPRDRGSHNQPQHF
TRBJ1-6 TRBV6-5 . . TGTGCCAGCAGGCCTACAGGGAGGGATTCACCCCTCCACTTT CASRPTGRDSPLHF
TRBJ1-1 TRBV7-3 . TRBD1 TGTGCCAGCAGCCACAGGGGAACGGGGACTGAAGCTTTCTTT CASSHRGTGTEAFF
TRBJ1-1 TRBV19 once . TGTGCCAGTAGGGATCAGGGTAACACTGAAGCTTTCTTT CASRDQGNTEAFF
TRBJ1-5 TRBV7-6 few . TGTGCCAGCAGCTTAGGCAGGGATGGCAATCAGCCCCAGCATTTT CASSLGRDGNQPQHF
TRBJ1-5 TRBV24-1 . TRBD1 TGTGCCACCAGTGATTCCGGGACAGGGCCGGTGAGTCAGCCCCAGCATTTT CATSDSGTGPVSQPQHF
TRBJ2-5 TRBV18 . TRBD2 TGTGCCAGCTCGAGGGAGGGGCCAAAGACCCAGTACTTC CASSREGPKTQYF
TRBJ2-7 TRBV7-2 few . TGTGCCAGCTCTGGCGGGGGCCACGGGCTGGGGGAGCAGTACTTC CASSGGGHGLGEQYF
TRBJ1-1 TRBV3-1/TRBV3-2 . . TGTGCCAGCAGGCAGACACACAGGGTCGGAACTGAAGCTTTCTTT CASRQTHRVGTEAFF
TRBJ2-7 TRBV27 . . TGTGCCAGCAGTACACAGGGAGCAAGCTACGAGCAGTACTTC CASSTQGASYEQYF
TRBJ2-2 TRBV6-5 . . TGTGCCAGCAAGGAAGGGGGGGCCGGGGAGCTGTTTTTT CASKEGGAGELFF
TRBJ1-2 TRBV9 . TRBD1 TGTGCCAGCAGCCTCCGGGACAGGGCCGTTGGGGGCTACACCTTC CASSLRDRAVGGYTF
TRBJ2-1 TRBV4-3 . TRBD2 TGCGCCAGCAGCCAAGCTGGAGCGGGGGTTATCTACAATGAGCAGTTCTTC CASSQAGAGVIYNEQFF
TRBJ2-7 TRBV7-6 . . TGTGCCAGCAGCTTAGGGGAGGTCGAGCAGTACTTC CASSLGEVEQYF
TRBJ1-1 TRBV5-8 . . TGTGCCAGCAGCCTCCTGGAGGAAGCTTTCTTT CASSLLEEAFF
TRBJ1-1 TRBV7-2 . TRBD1 TGTGCCAGCAGGAGGGGACAGGGGGCGGGCACTGAAGCTTTCTTT CASRRGQGAGTEAFF
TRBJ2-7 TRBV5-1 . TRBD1 TGCGCCAGCAGCTTGAGCAGGGGGCACACCTACGAGCAGTACTTC CASSLSRGHTYEQYF
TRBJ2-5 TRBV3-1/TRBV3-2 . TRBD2 TGTGCCAGCGCACATCCGGGACTAGCGGACACGAGGGAGACCCAGTACTTC CASAHPGLADTRETQYF
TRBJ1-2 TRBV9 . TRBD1 TGTGCCAGCAGCCCGGGGACAGGGAATGGCTACACCTTC CASSPGTGNGYTF
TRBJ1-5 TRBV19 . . TGTGCCTCCTGGCGGGGACGGGGCAATCAGCCCCAGCATTTT CASWRGRGNQPQHF
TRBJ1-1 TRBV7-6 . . TGTGCCAGCAGCTTAGACGGGGTAATCCAAGCTTTCTTT CASSLDGVIQAFF
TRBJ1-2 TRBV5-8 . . TGTGCCAGCAGCTCCCAAACCGCCGGTGGGACATGGAACTATGGCTACACCTTC CASSSQTAGGTWNYGYTF
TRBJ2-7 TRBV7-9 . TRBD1 TGTGCCAGCAGCGATTCCCGGACAGGGATCCTCTCCTACGAGCAGTACTTC CASSDSRTGILSYEQYF
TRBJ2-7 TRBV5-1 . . TGCGCCAGCAGCTGGGGGGACTGGGGCGGCTCCTACGAGCAGTACTTC CASSWGDWGGSYEQYF
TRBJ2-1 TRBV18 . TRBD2 TGTGCCAGCTCATTGACTAGCGGGGGGACCACGAATGAGCAGTTCTTC CASSLTSGGTTNEQFF
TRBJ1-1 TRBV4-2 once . TGTGCCAGCAGCCCCCCATGGGCACAGGGGAACACTGAAGCTTTCTTT CASSPPWAQGNTEAFF
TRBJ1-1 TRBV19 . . TGTGCCACCTCGCCCTACCGGGGTGGCACTGAAGCTTTCTTT CATSPYRGGTEAFF
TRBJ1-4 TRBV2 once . TGTGCCAGCATCGGGACTTTTCAAAGGGAAAAACTGTTTTTT CASIGTFQREKLFF
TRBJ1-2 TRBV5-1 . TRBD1 TGCGCCAGCAGCCCGGTGACAGGGAACTATGGCTACACCTTC CASSPVTGNYGYTF
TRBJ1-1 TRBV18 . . TGTGCCAGCTCACTTCTATCGGGGAGCACTGAAGCTTTCTTT CASSLLSGSTEAFF
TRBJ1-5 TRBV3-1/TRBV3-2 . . TGTGCCAGCAGCCAAGGGGGGCACAATCAGCCCCAGCATTTT CASSQGGHNQPQHF
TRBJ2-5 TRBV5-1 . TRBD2 TGCGCCAGCAGCTTTGGACTAGCGGGGTCTGCCAGGGAGACCCAGTACTTC CASSFGLAGSARETQYF
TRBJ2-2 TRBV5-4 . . TGTGCCAGCAGTAGTGGACAAAAGAACACCGGGGAGCTGTTTTTT CASSSGQKNTGELFF
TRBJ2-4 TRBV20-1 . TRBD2 TGCAGCGCTAGTTTTTTTGGGCGGGAGGACGTCAAAAACATTCAGTACTTC CSASFFGREDVKNIQYF
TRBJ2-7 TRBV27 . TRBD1 TGTGCCAGCAGTCTTGCCTCCGGGACAGGGGGCTACGAGCAGTACTTC CASSLASGTGGYEQYF
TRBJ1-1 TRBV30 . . TGTGCCTGGAGCATACCAGGGGCCGCCACTAACACTGAAGCTTTCTTT CAWSIPGAATNTEAFF
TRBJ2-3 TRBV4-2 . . TGTGCCAGCAGCCATCCCTTTGGGGCGGGAATCGTCGAGAGCACAGATACGCAGTATTTT CASSHPFGAGIVESTDTQYF
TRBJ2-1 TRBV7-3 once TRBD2 TGTGCCAGCAGCTTGGGACTAGGTAATGAGCAGTTCTTC CASSLGLGNEQFF